These 31 T cell receptor beta chains originate from one sample sequenced in a study of spatial heterogeneity in lung cancer. Documented time point: blood at routine non-recurrence follow-up after resection. In TCRdb, the 5' RACE reads were re-called with MiXCR into one record per CDR3 protein. This sample yields about 36,000 distinct CDR3 sequences, of which about 7.6% are seen a single time; roughly 9.9% belongs to the top ten. This sample comprised PBMCs, obtained at follow-up. The receptors were gathered from a male donor with early-stage non-small cell lung cancer.

This clonotype has a count of ten or more. J is TRBJ2-1 and V is TRBV7-6; TRBD1 matches 9 bases. Germline V gives CDR1 SGHVS, CDR2 FNYEAQ. Trimming took 5 bases from V and 1 from J; bases not matched to a gene: 9. This CDR3 spans 17 amino acids. The CDR3 region is CASSVTGGGRSYNEQFF. The CDR3 coding sequence is TGTGCCAGCAGCGTAACAGGGGGCGGCCGGTCCTACAATGAGCAGTTCTTC.

Details on this clonotype: It may be a read error: a sequence one base away is much more abundant. The chain links TRBV6-1 to TRBJ2-1; tentative D call: TRBD2 (6 bases). CDR1 and CDR2 (germline): MNHNS, SASEGT. This CDR3 is built from 14 residues. CDR3 DNA: TGTGCCAGCAAGACTAGTTTGAGTTCGAATGGGCAGTTCTTC. It translates to CASKTSLSSNGQFF.

The chain combines TRBV3-1 with TRBJ2-1; 8 bases agree with TRBD2. Per the germline V gene, CDR1 is LGHDT and CDR2 is YNNKEL (reference sequence). This CDR3 comprises 18 residues. The V and J ends lost 2 bases and 8 bases, in that order; junction bases with no gene match: 17. The CDR3 DNA reads TGTGCCAGCAGCCAAAACCCTCCTGTCGGGGGGGGGCCCGATGAGCAGTTCTTC. As protein: CASSQNPPVGGGPDEQFF.

Ten or more counts support this clonotype. The CDR3 DNA follows: TGCGCCAGCAGCTTGGAGGTGGGCCTTTCCTACGAGCAGTACTTC. Translating it yields CASSLEVGLSYEQYF. The chain links TRBV5-1 to TRBJ2-7; D not resolved. V was pared by 0 bases and J by 1 base, with 11 bases between. The CDR3 spans 15 residues. Germline loops: CDR1 SGHRS, CDR2 YFSETQ.

This clonotype was picked up many times. The J gene is TRBJ2-2, the V gene TRBV10-1; possible D gene TRBD2, 5 bases. With 3 bases removed from V and 5 bases from J, the gap between germline ends came to 16 bases. Germline lookup yields CDR1 WNHNN and CDR2 SYGVQD (reference sequence). CDR3 length: 16 amino acids. CDR3: CASSDPKAGETGELFF. The CDR3 DNA reads as TGCGCCAGCAGTGATCCCAAGGCTGGGGAGACCGGGGAGCTGTTTTTT.

This clonotype was counted many times. J is TRBJ2-7 and V is TRBV11-1, with D perhaps TRBD2 (5 bases). The CDR3 totals 17 residues. Germline V CDR1 and CDR2: SGHAT, FQDESV (reference sequence). Trimming took 3 bases from V and 2 from J, leaving 20 bases between them. In nucleotides, the CDR3 is TGTGCCAGCAGCTTGGAAGGACTGTTTAATCCTCCCTACGAGCAGTACTTC. Translation gives CASSLEGLFNPPYEQYF.

This clonotype appeared many times. The chain is built from TRBV10-2 and TRBJ1-1; TRBD1 agrees at 8 bases. V was pared by 7 bases and J by 5 bases, with 6 bases of the junction left unmatched. CDR1 is WSHSY and CDR2 is SAAADI in the germline V gene. CDR3 length: 13 residues. CDR3 sequence (DNA): TGCGCCAGCAATAACAGGGGGGAGACTGAAGCTTTCTTT. This codes for CASNNRGETEAFF.

This clonotype was recorded many times. This sequence joins TRBV5-1 and TRBJ1-2; D perhaps matches TRBD1 (6 bases). Germline V CDR1 and CDR2: SGHRS, YFSETQ. V lost 0 bases to trimming and J lost 4 bases, with 10 bases between them. The CDR3 spans 14 residues. In DNA, the CDR3 is TGCGCCAGCAGCTTGGCTTCGACAGGCTATGGCTACACCTTC. This translates into CASSLASTGYGYTF.

This clonotype was counted many times. V usage is TRBV27 and J usage is TRBJ2-7, with D possibly matching TRBD1 (6 bases). The CDR3 is 15 amino acids. Trimming cost V 5 bases and J 4 bases, with 18 bases left between them. Germline-derived CDR1 and CDR2 are MNHEY and SMNVEV (reference sequence). The CDR3, as DNA: TGTGCCAGCAGTACTCTCACAGGGATCGAATACGAGCAGTACTTC. This codes for CASSTLTGIEYEQYF.

The chain has TRBV6-5 and TRBJ2-2, with 8 nucleotides matching TRBD2. Germline values: CDR1 MNHEY, CDR2 SVGAGI. The CDR3 has 16 residues. J was trimmed by 10 bases and V by 6 bases; bases with no gene match: 16. Written as DNA, the CDR3 is TGTGCCAGCAGGCCCGGGGCGGGGGGCCCGTATCTGGAGCTGTTTTTT. Protein sequence: CASRPGAGGPYLELFF.

This clonotype showed up many times. V usage is TRBV10-3 and J usage is TRBJ2-7, with 8 bases aligning to TRBD1. V lost 3 bases, J lost 0 bases, and 7 bases stayed unmatched. Looked up from germline, CDR1 is ENHRY and CDR2 is SYGVKD. The CDR3 runs 16 residues. CDR3 in amino acids: CAISDPTGGGSYEQYF. Here the CDR3 DNA reads TGTGCCATCAGTGACCCAACAGGGGGTGGCTCCTACGAGCAGTACTTC.

The rearrangement links TRBV19 to TRBJ2-7, with TRBD1 as a possible D gene (6 bases). CDR3 length equals 14 residues. The germline V and J ends were trimmed by 4 bases and 3 bases, with 13 bases remaining between them. Germline loops: CDR1 LNHDA, CDR2 SQIVND (reference sequence). The CDR3 loop is CASSSRQEHYEQYF. The CDR3 DNA sequence: TGTGCCAGTAGTAGTCGACAGGAGCACTACGAGCAGTACTTC.

This clonotype was picked up many times. The chain couples TRBV28 to TRBJ2-3; D is ambiguous. Looked up from germline, CDR1 is MDHEN and CDR2 is SYDVKM. Trimming took 5 bases from V and 1 from J, leaving 10 bases between them. The CDR3 length is 14 residues. CDR3 in DNA: TGTGCCAGCAGTCCCCCGGCGGGCACAGATACGCAGTATTTT. It is translated as CASSPPAGTDTQYF.

A few counts support this clonotype. This chain uses TRBV29-1 with TRBJ2-1; D is perhaps TRBD1 or TRBD2 (6 bases each). Trimming shortened V by 7 bases and J by 10 bases, and 17 bases separated the two germline ends. The germline V gene has CDR1 SQVTM and CDR2 ANQGSEA. This CDR3 spans 12 amino acids. The CDR3 loop reads CSALKGGREQFF. The CDR3 region has the DNA TGCAGCGCTCTGAAGGGGGGAAGGGAGCAGTTCTTC.

This clonotype was recorded many times. The chain is built from TRBV20-1 and TRBJ2-7, with 9 bases lining up with TRBD1. V shed 3 bases and J 0 bases; nucleotides not matched to a gene: 6. The CDR3 has 15 amino acids. The germline gives CDR1 DFQATT, CDR2 SNEGSKA (reference sequence). The CDR3 DNA sequence: TGCAGTGCTAGTCGCGGGGACAGGGACTCCTACGAGCAGTACTTC. Residues: CSASRGDRDSYEQYF.

This clonotype was seen repeatedly, ten times or more. The chain links TRBV7-9 to TRBJ1-1; 7 positions agree with TRBD1. V trimming: 5 bases; J trimming: 7 bases; junction bases outside the gene matches: 13. This CDR3 comprises 15 residues. CDR1 and CDR2 from the germline V gene are SEHNR and FQNEAQ (reference sequence). The CDR3 DNA follows: TGTGCCAGCAGCCGGCAGGACAGGAAAGAGAATGAAGCTTTCTTT. Its protein product is CASSRQDRKENEAFF.

This clonotype appeared many times. The J gene is TRBJ2-2, the V gene TRBV11-2; 7 nucleotides line up with TRBD1. The CDR3 has 15 residues. Germline V gene sequence: CDR1 SGHAT, CDR2 FQNNGV. The J segment lost 5 bases and the V segment lost 4 bases, leaving 7 bases of the junction unmatched. CDR3 in amino acids: CASSWNRGSTGELFF. Here the CDR3 DNA reads TGTGCCAGCAGCTGGAACAGGGGATCAACCGGGGAGCTGTTTTTT.

In its sample, this clonotype was seen many times. The genes are TRBV5-1 and TRBJ1-1; D is unclear. The CDR3 is 13 amino acids. Trimming took off 3 bases at V and 0 bases at J, with 6 bases between the two ends. Germline CDR1 SGHRS, CDR2 YFSETQ. The CDR3 protein is CASSSSMNTEAFF. CDR3 bases: TGCGCCAGCAGCTCAAGTATGAACACTGAAGCTTTCTTT.

The chain carries TRBV11-2 and TRBJ1-3, with TRBD1 matching 8 bases. The CDR3 is 17 amino acids. After removal of 5 bases from V and 16 bases from J, the junction contained 25 bases not matched to a gene. CDR1 is SGHAT and CDR2 is FQNNGV in the germline V gene. CDR3 sequence (DNA): TGTGCCAGCAGCCGTCTTCCTTCCGGGGTACAGGGGGTCCCTCCTTATTTT. Protein: CASSRLPSGVQGVPPYF.

This clonotype came up many times. V is TRBV10-3 and J is TRBJ2-3; TRBD2 agrees at 9 bases. Trimming at V came to 7 bases and at J to 5 bases, leaving 7 bases not matched to a gene. The CDR3 is made up of 14 amino acids. CDR1 is ENHRY, CDR2 SYGVKD, per germline. CDR3: CAIKASGDIDTQYF. CDR3 DNA: TGTGCCATCAAAGCTAGCGGGGATATAGATACGCAGTATTTT.

This clonotype occurred many times. V usage is TRBV6-2 or TRBV6-3 and J usage is TRBJ2-1; the D is unclear. Germline CDR1 is MNHEY and CDR2 is SVGEGT. Trimming took 6 bases from V and 4 from J, leaving 16 bases between them. The CDR3 runs to 15 residues. The CDR3 is CASSRSGYAYNEQFF. The CDR3 bases are TGTGCCAGCAGCCGCTCCGGGTACGCATACAATGAGCAGTTCTTC.

This clonotype was picked up many times. The CDR3 DNA is TGTGCCAGCTCACCACCCAGGTCCCTTCAAATTTCACCCCTCCACTTT. This encodes CASSPPRSLQISPLHF. The rearrangement joins TRBV18 to TRBJ1-6; D ambiguous. Germline V CDR1 and CDR2: KGHSH, LQKENI. The CDR3 sequence is 16 residues long. V lost 0 bases and J 9 bases, leaving 15 bases between the germline ends.

This clonotype was observed at least ten times. The J gene is TRBJ2-7, the V gene TRBV7-6; 10 nucleotides agree with TRBD1. V trimming: 7 bases; J trimming: 3 bases; junction bases outside the gene matches: 3. The CDR3 length is 13 residues. CDR1 and CDR2 from the germline V gene are SGHVS and FNYEAQ. The CDR3 protein is CASTRDRGYEQYF. As DNA, the CDR3 is TGTGCCAGCACGCGGGACAGGGGCTACGAGCAGTACTTC.

This clonotype has only a few counts. The V and J genes are TRBV11-2 and TRBJ2-5; TRBD1 agrees at 10 bases. The CDR3 has 16 amino acids. V shed 2 bases and J 5 bases; nucleotides not matched to a gene: 8. CDR1 is SGHAT and CDR2 is FQNNGV in the germline V gene. In DNA, the CDR3 is TGTGCCAGCAGCTTAATTGGACAGGGGGTGGGCGAGACCCAGTACTTC. Encoded protein: CASSLIGQGVGETQYF.

By share of the sample, this clonotype is medium-sized. CDR3 nucleotide sequence: TGTGCCAGCAGTGAGGGACAGGGAAGTACGGAGACCCAGTACTTC. Translating it yields CASSEGQGSTETQYF. The chain couples TRBV6-5 to TRBJ2-5, with TRBD1 matching 9 bases. V was clipped by 5 bases and J by 5 bases; unmatched bases: 9. CDR1 is MNHEY and CDR2 is SVGAGI in the germline V gene. The CDR3 runs 15 residues.

This clonotype was counted ten times or more. The chain has TRBV6-1 and TRBJ2-3, with 15 positions matching TRBD2. Germline CDR1 and CDR2: MNHNS and SASEGT. The CDR3 has 16 residues. The trim removed 6 bases at V and 3 bases at J, leaving 4 bases unmatched. In DNA form, the CDR3 reads TGTGCCAGCAGACTCGGACTAGCGGGGGGGACAGATACGCAGTATTTT. Amino acid sequence: CASRLGLAGGTDTQYF.

In this sample, this clonotype turned up many times. The V call is TRBV14, the J call TRBJ2-1; D is uncertain. Trimming pared 4 bases from V and 6 bases from J, leaving 13 bases between. Germline-derived CDR1 and CDR2 are SGHDN and FVKESK. The CDR3 consists of 14 residues. CDR3 DNA: TGTGCCAGCAGCCTCCCTCGGTCGGGCAATGAGCAGTTCTTC. Amino acids: CASSLPRSGNEQFF.

As to this clonotype: A much larger clone differs by one base, so this may be a read error. This chain connects TRBV10-1 to TRBJ2-1, with D perhaps TRBD2 (5 bases). V was clipped by 2 bases and J by 10 bases, with 12 bases between them. The CDR3 covers 13 residues. CDR1 is WNHNN, CDR2 SYGVQD, per germline (reference sequence). The CDR3 bases are TGCGCCAGCAGTGAGACGTTGGAGGACGAGCAGTTCTTC. The encoded protein is CASSETLEDEQFF.

This clonotype has ten or more counts. The V call is TRBV7-6, the J call TRBJ2-2; D remains unclear. In germline, CDR1 is SGHVS, CDR2 FNYEAQ. V lost 1 base, J lost 0 bases, and 9 bases lay in between. The CDR3 has 16 residues. CDR3 bases: TGTGCCAGCAGCTTAGTTTTAGGAGCGAACACCGGGGAGCTGTTTTTT. Translation gives CASSLVLGANTGELFF.

This clonotype was detected a few times. The chain couples TRBV7-3 to TRBJ2-3; D gene unclear. V lost 2 bases to trimming and J lost 0 bases, with 15 bases between them. The CDR3 has 17 amino acids. Germline V lookup: CDR1 SGHTA, CDR2 FQGTGA. The CDR3, as DNA: TGTGCCAGCAGCTTAGTAGTCAGCCCCGCTAGCACAGATACGCAGTATTTT. Protein product: CASSLVVSPASTDTQYF.

In its sample, this clonotype was seen many times. The CDR3 DNA reads as TGTGCCAGCAGTGATGGATACCAAGAGACCCAGTACTTC. This translates into CASSDGYQETQYF. V gene TRBV6-1 combines with J gene TRBJ2-5, with D uncertain. The CDR3 extends over 13 amino acids. Trimming cost V 3 bases and J 0 bases, with 5 bases left between them. Per the germline V gene, CDR1 is MNHNS and CDR2 is SASEGT.